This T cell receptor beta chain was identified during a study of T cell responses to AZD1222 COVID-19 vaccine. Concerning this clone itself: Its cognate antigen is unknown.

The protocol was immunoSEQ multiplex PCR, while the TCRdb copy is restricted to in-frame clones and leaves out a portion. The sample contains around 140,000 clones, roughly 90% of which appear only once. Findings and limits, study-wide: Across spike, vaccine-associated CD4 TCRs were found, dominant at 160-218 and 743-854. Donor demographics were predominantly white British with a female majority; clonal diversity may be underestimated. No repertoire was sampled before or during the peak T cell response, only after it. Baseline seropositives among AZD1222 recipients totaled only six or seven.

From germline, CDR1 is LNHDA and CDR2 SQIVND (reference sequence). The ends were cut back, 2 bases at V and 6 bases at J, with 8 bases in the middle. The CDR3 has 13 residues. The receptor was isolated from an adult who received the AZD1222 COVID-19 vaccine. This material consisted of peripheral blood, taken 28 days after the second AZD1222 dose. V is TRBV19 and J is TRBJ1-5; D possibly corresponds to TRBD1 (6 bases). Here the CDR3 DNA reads TGTGCCAGTAGTATAACAGGGAGTCAGCCCCAGCATTTT. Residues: CASSITGSQPQHF.